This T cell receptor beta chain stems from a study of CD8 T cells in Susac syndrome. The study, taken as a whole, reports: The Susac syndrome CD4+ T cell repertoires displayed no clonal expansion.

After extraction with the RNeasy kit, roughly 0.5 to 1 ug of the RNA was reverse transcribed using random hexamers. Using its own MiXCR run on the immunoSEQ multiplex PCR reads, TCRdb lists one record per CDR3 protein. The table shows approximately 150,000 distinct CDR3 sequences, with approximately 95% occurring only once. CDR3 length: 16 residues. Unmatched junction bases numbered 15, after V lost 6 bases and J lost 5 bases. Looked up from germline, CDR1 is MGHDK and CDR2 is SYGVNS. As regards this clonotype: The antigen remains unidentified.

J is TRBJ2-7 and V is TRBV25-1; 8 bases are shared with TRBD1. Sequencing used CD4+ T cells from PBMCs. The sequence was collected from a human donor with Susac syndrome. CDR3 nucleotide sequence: TGTGCCAGCAGGAGCAATTCCGGACAGGGTGACAACGAGCAGTACTTC. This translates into CASRSNSGQGDNEQYF.